This section outlines one T cell receptor (beta chain) sequence together with its context. This clone was seen more than once but under ten times. Its antigen is currently not known. No quality values exist for individual bases; no much larger clone is one base distant. The data were taken from a study of T cells after posttransplantation cyclophosphamide (dated by TCRdb to 2016 to 2017). The study in broad terms: T cell repertoire reconstitution was tracked by TRB sequencing after myeloablative bone marrow transplantation in which posttransplantation cyclophosphamide was used as GVHD prophylaxis. TRA and TRB clonality were tightly correlated in 9 or 10 samples, so subsequent TCR analyses focused on TRB only. Blood from all 30 or so PTCy patients who had 1-year posttransplant specimens underwent TRB sequencing. Samples from some 40 PTCy-treated patients, along with samples from around 16 of their related bone marrow donors, underwent antigen receptor sequencing. In 3 patients, up to about 3 additional blood samples taken between 2 and 5.2 years after transplant also underwent TRB sequencing, as did pretransplant blood from 4 patients. Public TRB sequences were queried against a database of over 3,600 sequences associated with responses to pathogens, tumor antigens, self-antigens and alloantigens.

General conclusions and limits of the study: The TRB repertoires of T cells infiltrating skin or the GI tract showed only limited overlap with the TRB repertoires found in blood. Across 45 patients, recipient CMV seropositivity and CMV reactivation were highly associated with TRB clonality; PTCy diversity was similar to CNI/methotrexate controls. At 1-2 months, donor-recipient similarity was low but rose over the first year, and the later blood repertoires were often dominated by donor CD8+ memory clones.

The control cohort consisted of 11 patients who had myeloablative marrow transplants with methotrexate plus a calcineurin inhibitor and who were sampled 1 year after transplant. Mononuclear cells from peripheral blood and bone marrow were separated by Ficoll-Hypaque density centrifugation and then cryopreserved. TRB sequencing used genomic DNA with the immunoSEQ assay at survey resolution or the hsTCRB kit. As for the authors' bioinformatics: Initial read processing used immunoSEQ software, and repertoire analyses used the LymphoSeq R package. For each TRB dataset, clonality was calculated as 1 minus normalized Shannon entropy, and the Gini coefficient was computed as well. To infer phenotypes in unsorted samples, TRB sequences from sorted subsets of the recipient or donor were mapped onto the unsorted samples of the same recipient. TCRdb limited this immuneACCESS table to in-frame rearrangements with V and J called. A share of clones is missing; checked studies link under half to unresolved V genes, and the rest is unexplained. V and J calls and clone size are given by that table; D and trimming were obtained from the DNA. A total of approximately 5,100 clones appear in this sample, roughly 73% of them only once. The ten largest clones represent roughly 50% of the sample.

Sequences SGHDT (CDR1) and YYEEEE (CDR2) are obtained from the germline V gene. The cysteine opens and the phenylalanine closes a CDR3 of 14 amino acids. This entry keeps only the CDR3 DNA: 42 bases, framed from base 1. V lost 4 bases and J lost 4 bases, and the count of bases not matched to a germline gene is 8. The chain uses TRBV5-6 and TRBJ2-7, with 7 bases matching TRBD1. This sequence was found in a female patient aged 50-59 years who received an allogeneic stem cell transplant from an unrelated donor, was CMV-positive, and had acute and chronic GVHD. After a transplant, certain T cells may trace back to the graft donor. Sequenced material: PBMCs, taken 300 to 330 days after allogeneic stem cell transplant with calcineurin inhibitor and methotrexate. The DNA sequence is given as TGTGCCAGCAGCCCCCGGGACAGTCCTTACGAGCAGTACTTC. Translated, it gives CASSPRDSPYEQYF.